This T cell receptor (beta chain) was documented in a study of cytomegalovirus exposure and HLA in healthy donors. The PCR used 60 Vbeta and 13 Jbeta primers. Libraries were prepared by immunoSEQ multiplex PCR; TCRdb keeps only in-frame clonotypes and omits some of them. The sample shows roughly 150,000 clones, roughly 80% of them seen only once. V shed 4 bases and J 2 bases; nucleotides not matched to a gene: 8. Germline CDR1 SGHVS, CDR2 FQNEAQ. This CDR3 is 15 amino acids long. This chain links TRBV7-8 with TRBJ2-7; 7 bases line up with TRBD1. This clonotype originated in a male donor in good health and CMV-seronegative. The source material was PBMCs. The DNA of the CDR3 is TGTGCCAGCAGCTCGACAGGGTCGACTACCTACGAGCAGTACTTC. Translation: CASSSTGSTTYEQYF.